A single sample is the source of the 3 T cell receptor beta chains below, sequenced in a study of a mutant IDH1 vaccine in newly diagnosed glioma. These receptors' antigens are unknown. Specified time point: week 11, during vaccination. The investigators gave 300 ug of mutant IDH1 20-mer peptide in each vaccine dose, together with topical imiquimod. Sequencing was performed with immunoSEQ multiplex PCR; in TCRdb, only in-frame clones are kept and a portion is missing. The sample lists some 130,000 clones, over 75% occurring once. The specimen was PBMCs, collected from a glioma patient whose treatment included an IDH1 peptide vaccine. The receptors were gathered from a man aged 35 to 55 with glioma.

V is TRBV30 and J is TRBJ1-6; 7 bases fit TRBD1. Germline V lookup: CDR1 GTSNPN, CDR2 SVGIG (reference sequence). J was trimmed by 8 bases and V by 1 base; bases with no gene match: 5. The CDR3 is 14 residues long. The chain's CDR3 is CAWSGTGVHSPLHF. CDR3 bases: TGTGCCTGGAGTGGGACAGGAGTTCATTCACCCCTCCACTTT.

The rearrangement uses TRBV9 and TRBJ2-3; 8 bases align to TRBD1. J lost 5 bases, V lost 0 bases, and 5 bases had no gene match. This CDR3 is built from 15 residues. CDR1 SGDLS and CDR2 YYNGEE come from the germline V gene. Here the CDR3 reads CASSVGVQGGDTQYF. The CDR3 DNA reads TGTGCCAGCAGCGTAGGGGTACAGGGGGGAGATACGCAGTATTTT.

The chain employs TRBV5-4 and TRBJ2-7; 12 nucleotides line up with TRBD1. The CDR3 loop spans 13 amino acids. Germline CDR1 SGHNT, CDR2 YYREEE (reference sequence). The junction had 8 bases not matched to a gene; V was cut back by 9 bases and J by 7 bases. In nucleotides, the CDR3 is TGTGCCACCATGGGACAGGGGGCGAGGGAGCAGTACTTC. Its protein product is CATMGQGAREQYF.